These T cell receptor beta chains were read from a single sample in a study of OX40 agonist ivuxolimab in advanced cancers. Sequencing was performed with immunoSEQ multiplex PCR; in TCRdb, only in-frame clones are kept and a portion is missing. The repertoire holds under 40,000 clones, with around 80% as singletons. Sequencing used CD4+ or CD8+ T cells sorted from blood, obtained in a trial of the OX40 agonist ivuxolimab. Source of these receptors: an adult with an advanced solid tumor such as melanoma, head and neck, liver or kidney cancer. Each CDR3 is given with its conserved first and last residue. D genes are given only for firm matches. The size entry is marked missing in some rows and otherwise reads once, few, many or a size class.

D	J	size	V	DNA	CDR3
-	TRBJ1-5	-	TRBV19	TGTGCCAGTAGTATGAACACAGGAAGCAATCAGCCCCAGCATTTT	CASSMNTGSNQPQHF
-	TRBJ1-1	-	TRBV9	TGTGCCAGCAGCGTAGGGCCGGGGAGGGAAGCTTTCTTT	CASSVGPGREAFF
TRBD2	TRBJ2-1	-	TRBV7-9	TGTGCCAGCAGAGCCGGGGTTAGCGGGGGTTACAATGAGCAGTTCTTC	CASRAGVSGGYNEQFF
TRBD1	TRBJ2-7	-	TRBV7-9	TGTGCCAGCAGCCCCCTGACAGGGGTCGAGCAGTACTTC	CASSPLTGVEQYF
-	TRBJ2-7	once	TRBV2	TGTGCCAGCAGAAAGGGGTCCGGTGGCGAGCAGTACTTC	CASRKGSGGEQYF
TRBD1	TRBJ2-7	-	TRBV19	TGTGCCAGTAACCCCGGGGACAGAACCTACGAGCAGTACTTC	CASNPGDRTYEQYF
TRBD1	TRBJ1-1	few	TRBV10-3	TGTGCCATCAGTGAGCCCGCAGGGGGGGAAGCTTTCTTT	CAISEPAGGEAFF
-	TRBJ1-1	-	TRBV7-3	TGTGCCAGCAGCTTAACTGGGACTCAACCTAAGAACACTGAAGCTTTCTTT	CASSLTGTQPKNTEAFF
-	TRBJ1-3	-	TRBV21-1	TGTGCCACCTTACCTCCCGGGACACAACCGGGAGGAAACACCATATATTTT	CATLPPGTQPGGNTIYF
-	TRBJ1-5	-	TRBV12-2	TGTGCAAGTCGCTTAAGAATACAGGGGCCCCCGTGGGGCAATCAGCCCCAGCATTTT	CASRLRIQGPPWGNQPQHF
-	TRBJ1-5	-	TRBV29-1	TGCAGCGTTATTGAGGGGGATCAGCCCCAGCATTTT	CSVIEGDQPQHF
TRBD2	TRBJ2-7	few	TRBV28	TGTGCCAGCGGTCCTAGCGGGGCTGCCTACGAGCAGTACTTC	CASGPSGAAYEQYF
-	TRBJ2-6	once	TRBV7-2	TGTGCCAGCAGCTTAGACGGGCCTGGGGCCAACGTCCTGACTTTC	CASSLDGPGANVLTF
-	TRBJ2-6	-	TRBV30	TGTGCCTGGAGCCACGGCATGGGGGCCAACGTCCTGACTTTC	CAWSHGMGANVLTF
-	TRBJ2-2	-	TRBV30	TGTGCCTGGAGTGGGTGGATAACCGGGGAGCTGTTTTTT	CAWSGWITGELFF
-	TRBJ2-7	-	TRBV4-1	TGCGCCAGCAGTCCCGCGCGCTCCTACGAGCAGTACTTC	CASSPARSYEQYF
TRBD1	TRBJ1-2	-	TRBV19	TGTGCCACTTCCCGTCTGGACAGGGGTGACTATGGCTACACCTTC	CATSRLDRGDYGYTF
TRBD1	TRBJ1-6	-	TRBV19	TGTGCCAGTAGTATGGTCCAGGGGGATTCACCCCTCCACTTT	CASSMVQGDSPLHF
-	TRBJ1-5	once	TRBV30	TGTGCCTGGAGTGAACAGGTAGATCAGCCCCAGCATTTT	CAWSEQVDQPQHF
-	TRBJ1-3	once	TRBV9	TGTGCCAGCAGCAAAGAGAACTCTGGAAACACCATATATTTT	CASSKENSGNTIYF
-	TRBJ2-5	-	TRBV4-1	TGCGCCAGCAGCCAAGTCAGGAGCGAGACCCAGTACTTC	CASSQVRSETQYF
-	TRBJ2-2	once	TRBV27	TGTGCCAGCAGTTTAATGTTTGCGGGGGCTAAAACGGGGGAGCTGTTTTTT	CASSLMFAGAKTGELFF
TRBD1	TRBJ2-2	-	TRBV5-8	TGTGCCAGCGGGACAGCAGCGTCCGGGGAGCTGTTTTTT	CASGTAASGELFF
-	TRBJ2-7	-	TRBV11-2	TGTGCCAGCAGCTTATGGGCGGGCTACGAGCAGTACTTC	CASSLWAGYEQYF
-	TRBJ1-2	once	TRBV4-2	TGTGCCAGCAGCTTGTCAGGCAGCAAGTATGGCTACACCTTC	CASSLSGSKYGYTF
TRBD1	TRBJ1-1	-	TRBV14	TGTGCCAGCAGCCAAACCGGGACAGGCCCTTCTGGTGAAGCTTTCTTT	CASSQTGTGPSGEAFF
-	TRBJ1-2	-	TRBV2	TGTGCCAGCAGTGAACGGGCCGACGGCTACACCTTC	CASSERADGYTF
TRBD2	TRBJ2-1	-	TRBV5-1	TGCGCCAGCAGCTTAGGTTCTAGCGGCGATGAGCAGTTCTTC	CASSLGSSGDEQFF
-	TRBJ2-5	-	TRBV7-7	TGTGCCAGCAGCTTAGGGCAAGAGACCCAGTACTTC	CASSLGQETQYF
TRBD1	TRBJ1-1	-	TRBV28	TGTGCCAGCACTTCGACCGCACAGGGGGCGAGGCAAGCTTTCTTT	CASTSTAQGARQAFF
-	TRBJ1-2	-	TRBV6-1	TGTGCCAGCAGGCCCGGGAGCCTCTATGGCTACACCTTC	CASRPGSLYGYTF
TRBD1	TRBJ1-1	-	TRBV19	TGTGCCAGCCTCACTTCCGGGACAGGGGGGCGAACTGAAGCTTTCTTT	CASLTSGTGGRTEAFF
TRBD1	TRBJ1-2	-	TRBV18	TGTGCCAGCTCACCGGAGGGACAGGGAGGAAACTATGGCTACACCTTC	CASSPEGQGGNYGYTF
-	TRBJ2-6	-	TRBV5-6	TGTGCCAGCAGCTTGGTCGGCCTTTCAGTCTCTGGGGCCAACGTCCTGACTTTC	CASSLVGLSVSGANVLTF
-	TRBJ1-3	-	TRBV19	TGTGCCAGTAGTATTTGGACAGCCTCTGGAAACACCATATATTTT	CASSIWTASGNTIYF
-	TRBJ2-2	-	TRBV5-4	TGTGCCAGCAGCTTGGACGGACAGACCCGGGAGCTGTTTTTT	CASSLDGQTRELFF
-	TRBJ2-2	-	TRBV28	TGTGCCAGCAGTTTATTGGGCGGGGAGCTGTTTTTT	CASSLLGGELFF
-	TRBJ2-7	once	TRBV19	TGTGCCAGTAGTATCAGTAAGGACGGCTCCTACGAGCAGTACTTC	CASSISKDGSYEQYF
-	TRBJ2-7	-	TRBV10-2	TGCGCCAGCAGTGCCGCACAGGGCCACGAGCAGTACTTC	CASSAAQGHEQYF
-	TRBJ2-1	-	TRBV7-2	TGTGCCAGCAGCTTATATGGGAATGAGCAGTTCTTC	CASSLYGNEQFF
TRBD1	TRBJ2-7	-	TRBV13	TGTGCCAGCAGCTTTACAGGGGGCCTCACCTCCTACGAGCAGTACTTC	CASSFTGGLTSYEQYF
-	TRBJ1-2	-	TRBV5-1	TGCGCCAGCAGCTTGACAGACGGCAACTATGGCTACACCTTC	CASSLTDGNYGYTF